These 23 T cell receptor beta chains were sequenced from one sample in a study of regulatory T cells in long-lasting Graves disease. Time point defined: newly diagnosed GD, antithyroid drugs for less than 3 months. RNA isolated from PBMCs was used to make the TCR library. According to the study, TCR beta libraries were built with iRepertoire HTBI primers and CDR3-region Arm-PCR. From the multiplex PCR reads, TCRdb called clonotypes with MiXCR, one entry per CDR3 protein. In the table there are 380,000 or so distinct CDR3 sequences, roughly 15% of which are singletons. In addition, the sample was reused for a study of T cells in Graves' hyperthyroidism and ophthalmopathy.

Here the sequenced sample was peripheral blood mononuclear cells (PBMCs), taken at new diagnosis, from a patient treated with antithyroid drugs. These receptors were collected from a woman aged 18-30 years with Graves disease.

The chain couples TRBV20-1 to TRBJ2-5, with 13 bases that match TRBD2. Germline V gene sequence: CDR1 DFQATT, CDR2 SNEGSKA (reference sequence). This CDR3 region has 16 residues. The junction had 6 bases not matched to a gene; V was cut back by 0 bases and J by 5 bases. The CDR3 loop is CSARDGTSGIRETQYF. CDR3 nucleotide sequence: TGCAGTGCTAGAGATGGGACTAGCGGGATTAGGGAGACCCAGTACTTC.

This clonotype was counted between two and nine times. The chain carries TRBV6-1 and TRBJ1-6; TRBD1 aligns across 7 bases. Germline V gives CDR1 MNHNS, CDR2 SASEGT. CDR3 size: 15 residues. V was pared by 1 base and J by 10 bases, with 7 bases of the junction left unmatched. The DNA of the CDR3 is TGTGCCAGCAGTGAAGGCCCTTCAGGGGGGTCACCCCTCCACTTT. Residues: CASSEGPSGGSPLHF.

This clonotype came up many times. The chain couples TRBV2 to TRBJ2-7; TRBD2 matches 10 bases. The CDR3 loop spans 13 amino acids. The V and J ends lost 6 bases and 5 bases, in that order; junction bases with no gene match: 4. The germline V gene encodes CDR1 SNHLY and CDR2 FYNNEI. CDR3 sequence reads: CASSPAGGDEQYF. The CDR3 coding sequence is TGTGCCAGCAGCCCAGCGGGAGGGGACGAGCAGTACTTC.

J is TRBJ2-3 and V is TRBV7-6, with 10 bases fitting TRBD2. The length of the CDR3 is 18 residues. V lost 6 bases to trimming and J lost 1 base; unmatched junction nucleotides: 13. Germline V lookup: CDR1 SGHVS, CDR2 FNYEAQ. CDR3 DNA sequence: TGTGCCAGCAGTATAATAGCGGGGGGCCCGGGGGGCACAGATACGCAGTATTTT. Its protein product is CASSIIAGGPGGTDTQYF.

This clonotype appeared many times. The rearrangement joins TRBV20-1 to TRBJ1-5, with D tentatively TRBD1 (5 bases). The CDR3 has 13 amino acids. Germline V gives CDR1 DFQATT, CDR2 SNEGSKA (reference sequence). The V end was cut by 2 bases, the J end by 3 bases, with 8 bases between. This CDR3 is CSARKTDNQPQHF. CDR3 DNA sequence: TGCAGTGCTAGAAAGACAGACAATCAGCCCCAGCATTTT.

This clonotype occurred many times. This chain links TRBV11-3 with TRBJ2-1; 11 bases are shared with TRBD2. The CDR3 loop spans 16 amino acids. J gave up 7 bases and V 4 bases, and 9 bases lay outside the gene matches. CDR1 is SGHNT and CDR2 is YENEEA in the germline V gene. In nucleotides, the CDR3 is TGTGCCAGCAGCTCCGGTAGCGGGGGGGCCATAAATGAGCAGTTCTTC. This encodes CASSSGSGGAINEQFF.

This clonotype was seen many times. V is TRBV27 and J is TRBJ2-3; D unclear. The CDR3 runs to 12 residues. In germline, CDR1 is MNHEY, CDR2 SMNVEV (reference sequence). Trimming pared 8 bases from V and 4 bases from J, leaving 10 bases between. This CDR3 reads CASGEVPDTQYF. The CDR3, as DNA: TGTGCCAGCGGAGAGGTACCAGATACGCAGTATTTT.

This clonotype was recorded many times. V usage is TRBV3-1 and J usage is TRBJ2-1; 7 positions match TRBD2. The CDR3 sequence is 16 residues long. J was trimmed by 4 bases and V by 5 bases; bases with no gene match: 11. From germline, CDR1 is LGHDT and CDR2 YNNKEL (reference sequence). CDR3 residues: CASSLGSGAVYNEQFF. The CDR3 DNA reads as TGTGCCAGCAGCTTAGGAAGCGGGGCCGTATACAATGAGCAGTTCTTC.

This clonotype was recorded many times. The rearrangement uses TRBV11-2 and TRBJ2-5; no definite D call. Germline V CDR1 and CDR2: SGHAT, FQNNGV. V was clipped by 0 bases and J by 1 base, with 3 bases between them. The CDR3 sequence is 13 residues long. The CDR3 DNA sequence: TGTGCCAGCAGCTTAGAGCGCCAAGAGACCCAGTACTTC. Translated, it gives CASSLERQETQYF.

The chain has TRBV5-1 and TRBJ2-3, with 11 bases that match TRBD2. Trimming at V came to 3 bases and at J to 2 bases, leaving 11 bases not matched to a gene. The V gene's germline CDR1 is SGHRS and CDR2 YFSETQ. The CDR3 runs to 18 residues. The CDR3 is CASSSNPGLAEFTDTQYF. The CDR3 DNA sequence: TGCGCCAGCAGCTCCAATCCGGGACTAGCGGAGTTCACAGATACGCAGTATTTT.

In its sample, this clonotype was seen a few times. V gene TRBV3-1 combines with J gene TRBJ2-5; D not certain. Germline CDR1 and CDR2: LGHDT and YNNKEL (reference sequence). Trimming shortened V by 4 bases and J by 4 bases, and 19 bases separated the two germline ends. This CDR3 is built from 16 residues. The CDR3 is CASSRPTTAGAETQYF. DNA for the CDR3: TGTGCCAGCAGCCGACCCACTACGGCCGGAGCAGAGACCCAGTACTTC.

This clonotype has at least ten counts. The rearrangement uses TRBV6-5 and TRBJ2-7; tentative D call: TRBD2 (6 bases). CDR1 is MNHEY, CDR2 SVGAGI, per germline. Trimming removed 4 bases at V and 6 bases at J, with 13 bases between. The CDR3 runs to 13 residues. The CDR3 loop is CASSFPGDSEQYF. CDR3 DNA sequence: TGTGCCAGCAGTTTCCCGGGGGATAGCGAGCAGTACTTC.

This clonotype was seen at least ten times. The chain recombines TRBV6-1 with TRBJ2-1; TRBD2 matches 13 bases. Trimming at V came to 8 bases and at J to 4 bases, leaving 5 bases not matched to a gene. In germline, CDR1 is MNHNS, CDR2 SASEGT. The CDR3 is made up of 15 amino acids. CDR3: CASVGLAGSYNEQFF. The CDR3 DNA is TGTGCCAGCGTGGGACTAGCGGGAAGTTACAATGAGCAGTTCTTC.

This clonotype came up many times. The junction departs from germline at one end; a sequencing error may be responsible. The V call is TRBV20-1, the J call TRBJ2-3, with D perhaps TRBD1 (6 bases). Germline V gene lookup returns CDR1 DFQATT and CDR2 SNEGSKA (reference sequence). The CDR3 extends over 14 amino acids. In DNA form, the CDR3 reads TGCAGTGCGAGAGGGGGAGACAGCACAGATACGCAGTATTTT. It specifies CSARGGDSTDTQYF.

Regarding this clonotype: This sequence is one base from a far larger clone and is likely a read error. The rearrangement uses TRBV28 and TRBJ2-1; no clear D gene. Looked up from germline, CDR1 is MDHEN and CDR2 is SYDVKM. The CDR3 consists of 13 residues. V was trimmed by 3 bases and J by 10 bases, leaving 13 bases between them. CDR3 residues: CASSFPWRHEQFF. The CDR3 coding sequence is TGTGCCAGCAGTTTCCCCTGGCGCCACGAGCAGTTCTTC.

This clonotype came up many times. The J gene is TRBJ2-3, the V gene TRBV5-4; 12 bases fit TRBD2. This CDR3 region has 16 residues. The junction had 7 bases not matched to a gene; V was cut back by 4 bases and J by 4 bases. CDR1 and CDR2 (germline): SGHNT, YYREEE (reference sequence). The chain's CDR3 is CASSPLAGGSSDTQYF. The CDR3 region has the DNA TGTGCCAGCAGCCCCCTAGCGGGGGGGTCTTCAGATACGCAGTATTTT.

This clonotype was observed at least ten times. The gene calls are TRBV3-1 and TRBJ2-7, with 8 bases that match TRBD1. The germline V gene encodes CDR1 LGHDT and CDR2 YNNKEL (reference sequence). The V gene end was trimmed by 1 base and the J gene end by 5 bases; junction bases not matched to a gene: 4. The CDR3 extends over 14 amino acids. CDR3 region: CASSQGQGNHEQYF. The CDR3 DNA reads as TGTGCCAGCAGCCAAGGACAGGGGAACCACGAGCAGTACTTC.

This clonotype was detected many times. This chain uses TRBV6-2 or TRBV6-3 with TRBJ2-1; D may be TRBD2 (6 bases). The CDR3 spans 14 residues. The V end lost 7 bases, the J end lost 5 bases, and 15 bases lay between the germline ends. From germline, CDR1 is MNHEY and CDR2 SVGEGT. The CDR3 DNA reads TGTGCCAGCACCGAACAGAGGAGGGACAATGAGCAGTTCTTC. Translating gives CASTEQRRDNEQFF.

The chain joins TRBV19 to TRBJ2-1; a weak D match, TRBD2 (5 bases). The CDR3 has 14 amino acids. The germline V gene encodes CDR1 LNHDA and CDR2 SQIVND (reference sequence). Between the trimmed V and J ends, which lost 6 bases and 6 bases, there was a span of 15 bases. For the CDR3, the DNA is TGTGCCAGTAGCCCTTGGACTTTGGGCAATGAGCAGTTCTTC. Translation gives CASSPWTLGNEQFF.

This clonotype occurred many times. DNA for the CDR3: TGCAGTGCTAGACAAACCCAGAAAGATAATGAAAAACTGTTTTTT. Translated, it gives CSARQTQKDNEKLFF. V and J are TRBV20-1 and TRBJ1-4; D is unclear. The CDR3 covers 15 residues. The V gene lost 2 bases and the J gene lost 4 bases, with 14 bases spanning the gap. Germline V lookup: CDR1 DFQATT, CDR2 SNEGSKA (reference sequence).

This clonotype was seen only a few times. The chain carries TRBV28 and TRBJ2-2; D unclear. Germline CDR1 MDHEN, CDR2 SYDVKM. V lost 8 bases, J lost 5 bases, and 9 bases lay in between. The CDR3 runs to 12 residues. CDR3 coding DNA: TGTGCCAGCTTCGCTGTAACCGGGGAGCTGTTTTTT. It codes for CASFAVTGELFF.

The sample holds many counts of this clonotype. CDR3 amino acids: CASSLSLAGELFF. CDR3 DNA sequence: TGTGCCAGCAGCTTGTCACTAGCCGGGGAGCTGTTTTTT. This chain connects TRBV5-5 to TRBJ2-2; D is possibly TRBD2 (5 bases). The CDR3 is 13 residues long. Looked up from germline, CDR1 is SGHKS and CDR2 is YYEKEE (reference sequence). The germline V and J ends were trimmed by 1 base and 6 bases, with 7 bases remaining between them.

This clonotype was found a few times. The CDR3 DNA is TGTGCCAGTAGTATCCGGGACGGCGGTGAAAATTCACCCCTCCACTTT. This codes for CASSIRDGGENSPLHF. The J gene is TRBJ1-6, the V gene TRBV19, with D maybe TRBD1 (5 bases). The ends were cut back, 3 bases at V and 7 bases at J, with 16 bases in the middle. The CDR3 has 16 amino acids. Germline values: CDR1 LNHDA, CDR2 SQIVND (reference sequence).